This note documents a single T cell receptor (beta chain) sequence. This sample was taken from a study of cytomegalovirus exposure and HLA in healthy donors. Per the germline V gene, CDR1 is SNHLY and CDR2 is FYNNEI. Losses at the gene ends were 7 bases for V and 7 bases for J; bases not matched to a gene: 10. The CDR3 consists of 15 residues. This PCR relied on a set of 60 Vbeta primers and 13 Jbeta primers. Data came from immunoSEQ multiplex PCR; TCRdb stores just in-frame clones and leaves some out. The profile shows some 150,000 clones, 76% of them singletons. Sequenced material: PBMCs. This TCR came from a man between 18 and 35 years old in good health and CMV-seronegative. The rearrangement joins TRBV2 to TRBJ1-4; the match to TRBD1 covers 9 bases. The CDR3 reads CASTQQGARGEKLFF. CDR3 coding DNA: TGTGCCAGCACTCAACAGGGGGCGCGAGGTGAAAAACTGTTTTTT.